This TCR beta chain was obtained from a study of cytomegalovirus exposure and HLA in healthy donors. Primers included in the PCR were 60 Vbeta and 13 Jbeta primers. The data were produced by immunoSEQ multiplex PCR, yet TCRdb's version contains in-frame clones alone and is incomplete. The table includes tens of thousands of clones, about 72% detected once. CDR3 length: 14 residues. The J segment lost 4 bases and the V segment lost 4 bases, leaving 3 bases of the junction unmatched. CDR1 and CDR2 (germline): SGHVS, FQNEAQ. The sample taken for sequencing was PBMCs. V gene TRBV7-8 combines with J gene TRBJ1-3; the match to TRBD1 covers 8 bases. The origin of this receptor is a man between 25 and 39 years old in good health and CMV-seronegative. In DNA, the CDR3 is TGTGCCAGCAGCTCTAGGACAGGGGGAAACACCATATATTTT. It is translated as CASSSRTGGNTIYF.